The source of this T cell receptor (beta chain) is a study of beta chain features in type 1 diabetes. Study-level background: Examination spanned roughly 110 million sorted cells from all samples. Study-wide results and caveats: In cDNA sequencing, cells with high TCR expression could be over-represented. Still unanswered here is whether HLA type influences TCRB rearrangement.

The authors reverse transcribed all of the isolated RNA, so sequencing captured expressed TCRB transcripts. The data were produced by immunoSEQ multiplex PCR, yet TCRdb's version contains in-frame clones alone and is incomplete. The sample carries 30,000 to 45,000 clones, 50% to 75% recorded once. Concerning this clone: Its specificity is not known.

Central memory, naive, regulatory and stem cell-like memory CD4+ cells were sorted by CD45RO/CCR7/CD25/CD127/CD95/CD27. The CDR3 spans 15 residues. From germline, CDR1 is SGHTA and CDR2 FQGNSA. The V segment lost 3 bases and the J segment 7 bases; nucleotides outside the gene matches: 7. The clonotype comes from a woman aged 25 to 45 in good health. The V call is TRBV7-2, the J call TRBJ2-1; the match to TRBD2 covers 9 bases. Sequencing used Tregs from blood. The CDR3: CASSLGASGVNEQFF. The CDR3 DNA reads as TGTGCCAGCAGCTTGGGGGCTAGCGGGGTTAATGAGCAGTTCTTC.